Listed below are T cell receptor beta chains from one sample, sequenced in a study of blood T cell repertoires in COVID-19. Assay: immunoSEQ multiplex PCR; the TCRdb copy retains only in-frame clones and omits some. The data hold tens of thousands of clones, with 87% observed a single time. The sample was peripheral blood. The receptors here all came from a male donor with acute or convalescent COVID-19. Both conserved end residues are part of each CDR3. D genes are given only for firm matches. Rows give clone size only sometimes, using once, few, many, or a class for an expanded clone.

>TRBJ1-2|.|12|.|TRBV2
CASSETIYGYTF
TGTGCCAGCAGTGAAACAATTTATGGCTACACCTTC
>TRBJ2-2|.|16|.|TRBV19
CASSVRLPRGTGELFF
TGTGCCAGTAGTGTAAGGCTCCCCCGGGGCACCGGGGAGCTGTTTTTT
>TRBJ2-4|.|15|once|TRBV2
CASSGALRGKNIQYF
TGTGCCAGCAGTGGGGCCCTCCGGGGTAAAAACATTCAGTACTTC
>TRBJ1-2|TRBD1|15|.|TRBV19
CASSQSTGGFYGYTF
TGTGCCAGTAGTCAATCGACAGGGGGTTTCTATGGCTACACCTTC
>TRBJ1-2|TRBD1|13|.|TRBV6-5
CASSPRRGPGYTF
TGTGCCAGCAGTCCTCGCAGGGGGCCTGGCTACACCTTC
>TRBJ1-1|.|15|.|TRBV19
CASSRMGRRDTEAFF
TGTGCCAGTAGTCGGATGGGGAGGAGGGACACTGAAGCTTTCTTT
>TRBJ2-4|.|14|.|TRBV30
CAWSGVRAFDIQYF
TGTGCCTGGAGTGGGGTCAGGGCATTTGACATTCAGTACTTC
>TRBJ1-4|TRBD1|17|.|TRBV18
CASSQGARTASNEKLFF
TGTGCCAGCTCACAGGGGGCGCGTACGGCTTCTAATGAAAAACTGTTTTTT
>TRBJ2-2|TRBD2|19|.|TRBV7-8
CASSRTERPRAGGTGELFF
TGTGCCAGCAGCAGGACTGAAAGGCCCCGGGCGGGGGGTACCGGGGAGCTGTTTTTT
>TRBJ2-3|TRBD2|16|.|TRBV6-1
CASSEGRGGSTDTQYF
TGTGCCAGCAGTGAAGGGCGGGGGGGTTCCACAGATACGCAGTATTTT
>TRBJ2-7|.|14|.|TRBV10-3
CAISAGRGRGEQYF
TGTGCCATCAGTGCGGGCAGGGGTAGGGGCGAGCAGTACTTC
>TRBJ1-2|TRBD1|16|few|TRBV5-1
CASSLGAGQAPYGYTF
TGCGCCAGCAGCTTGGGGGCGGGACAGGCGCCGTATGGCTACACCTTC
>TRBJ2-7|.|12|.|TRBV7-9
CASSFTRDEQYF
TGTGCCAGCAGCTTCACACGGGACGAGCAGTACTTC
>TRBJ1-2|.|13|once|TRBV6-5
CASRLREIYGYTF
TGTGCCAGCAGACTCCGGGAAATCTATGGCTACACCTTC
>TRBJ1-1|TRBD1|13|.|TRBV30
CAWSYLDRDEAFF
TGTGCCTGGAGTTATTTGGACAGGGATGAAGCTTTCTTT
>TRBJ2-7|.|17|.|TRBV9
CASSVVYCTENPYEQYF
TGTGCCAGCAGCGTAGTTTACTGCACCGAGAACCCCTACGAGCAGTACTTC
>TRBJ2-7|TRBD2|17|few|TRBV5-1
CASSWGLAGGITYEQYF
TGCGCCAGCAGCTGGGGACTAGCGGGGGGGATAACCTACGAGCAGTACTTC
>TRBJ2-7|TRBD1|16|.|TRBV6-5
CASSYSSGTGVREQYF
TGTGCCAGCAGTTACTCGTCCGGGACAGGGGTCCGCGAGCAGTACTTC
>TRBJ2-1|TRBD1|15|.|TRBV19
CASNSRDRASYEQFF
TGTGCCAGTAATTCGCGGGACAGGGCATCCTATGAGCAGTTCTTC
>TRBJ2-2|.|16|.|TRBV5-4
CASSLVGDRGTGELFF
TGTGCCAGCAGCTTGGTCGGTGACAGAGGCACCGGGGAGCTGTTTTTT
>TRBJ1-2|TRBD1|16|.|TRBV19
CASRSRRGQGDYGYTF
TGTGCCAGTAGATCTCGGAGGGGGCAAGGGGACTATGGCTACACCTTC
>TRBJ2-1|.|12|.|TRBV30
CAWSADYNEQFF
TGTGCCTGGAGCGCAGACTACAATGAGCAGTTCTTC
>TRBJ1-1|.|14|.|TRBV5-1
CASSSQTLNTEAFF
TGCGCCAGCAGCTCACAGACATTGAACACTGAAGCTTTCTTT
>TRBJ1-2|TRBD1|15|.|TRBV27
CASTSRQGWNYGYTF
TGTGCCAGCACCTCCCGACAGGGGTGGAACTATGGCTACACCTTC
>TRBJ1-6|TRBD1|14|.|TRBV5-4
CASSFDRDGSPLHF
TGTGCCAGCAGCTTTGACAGGGATGGGTCACCCCTCCACTTT
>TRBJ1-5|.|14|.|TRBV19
CASSTSQGRQPQHF
TGTGCCAGTAGTACAAGCCAGGGCCGTCAGCCCCAGCATTTT
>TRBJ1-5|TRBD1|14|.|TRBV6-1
CASGEGASNQPQHF
TGTGCCAGCGGTGAGGGGGCCAGCAATCAGCCCCAGCATTTT
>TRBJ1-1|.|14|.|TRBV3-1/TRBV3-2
CASSQDSTGFEAFF
TGTGCCAGCAGCCAAGACTCAACAGGTTTTGAAGCTTTCTTT
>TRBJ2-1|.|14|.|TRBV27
CASSSGQGYNEQFF
TGTGCCAGCAGTTCGGGACAAGGTTACAATGAGCAGTTCTTC
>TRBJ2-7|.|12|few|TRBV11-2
CASSPLSSEQYF
TGTGCCAGCAGCCCTCTGTCGTCCGAGCAGTACTTC
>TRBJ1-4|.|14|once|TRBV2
CASSPGRGTEKLFF
TGTGCCAGCAGTCCCGGGCGGGGGACTGAAAAACTGTTTTTT
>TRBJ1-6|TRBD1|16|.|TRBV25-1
CASSEQGGRDNSPLHF
TGTGCCAGCAGTGAACAAGGGGGCCGAGATAATTCACCCCTCCACTTT
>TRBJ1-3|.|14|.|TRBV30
CAWIQGGRGNTIYF
TGTGCCTGGATCCAGGGAGGCCGGGGAAACACCATATATTTT
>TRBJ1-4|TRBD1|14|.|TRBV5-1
CASKGGQGVEKLFF
TGCGCCAGCAAGGGGGGACAGGGGGTTGAAAAACTGTTTTTT
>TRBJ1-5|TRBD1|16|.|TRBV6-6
CASSLGQGFSNQPQHF
TGTGCCAGCAGCCTCGGACAGGGGTTTAGCAATCAGCCCCAGCATTTT
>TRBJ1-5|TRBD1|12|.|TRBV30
CAWSTGGQPQHF
TGTGCCTGGAGTACAGGGGGTCAGCCCCAGCATTTT
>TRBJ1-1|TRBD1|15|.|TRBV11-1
CASSSSDRGTGIAFF
TGTGCCAGCAGCTCATCTGACAGGGGGACGGGGATCGCTTTCTTT
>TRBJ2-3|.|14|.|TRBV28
CASSPIITTDTQYF
TGTGCCAGCAGTCCTATTATCACCACAGATACGCAGTATTTT
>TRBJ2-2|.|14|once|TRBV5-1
CASSRGAGAGELFF
TGCGCCAGCAGCAGGGGGGCGGGGGCCGGGGAGCTGTTTTTT
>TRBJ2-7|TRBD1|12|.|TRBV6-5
CASTRGRDEQYF
TGTGCCAGCACCAGGGGGCGCGACGAGCAGTACTTC
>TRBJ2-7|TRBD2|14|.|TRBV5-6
CASSLWGTSDEQYF
TGTGCCAGCAGCTTGTGGGGGACTAGCGACGAGCAGTACTTC
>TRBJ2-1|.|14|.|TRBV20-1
CSASHYEADNEQFF
TGCAGTGCTAGTCACTACGAGGCAGACAATGAGCAGTTCTTC